The next 22 T cell receptor beta chains were all read from a single sample in a study of blood T cell repertoires in COVID-19. Clones were sequenced by immunoSEQ multiplex PCR, and TCRdb holds only the in-frame ones, with some missing. The data contain around 230,000 clones, 80% to 90% of them seen just once; the ten biggest clones take up around a tenth. The specimen was peripheral blood. The origin of the receptors is a man in his forties or fifties with COVID-19, enrolled during active disease.

In nucleotides, the CDR3 is TGTGCCAGTAGTATAGAAACCGGGACTGGGGACAATGAGCAGTTCTTC. Its protein product is CASSIETGTGDNEQFF. The rearrangement links TRBV19 to TRBJ2-1, with D possibly matching TRBD2 (6 bases). This CDR3 is built from 16 residues. The V end was cut by 0 bases, the J end by 5 bases, with 14 bases between. Germline lookup yields CDR1 LNHDA and CDR2 SQIVND (reference sequence).

This clone appeared a single time. The V and J genes are TRBV2 and TRBJ1-1; D unclear. The germline V gene encodes CDR1 SNHLY and CDR2 FYNNEI. Trimming removed 6 bases from V and 3 bases from J, with 14 bases in between. The CDR3 runs 14 residues. The DNA of the CDR3 is TGTGCCAGCAGGAAGGAAGAGGCCGACACTGAAGCTTTCTTT. As protein: CASRKEEADTEAFF. The entire variable domain, with the rest obtained from reference TRBV2 and TRBJ1-1, is as follows: EPEVTQTPSHQVTQMGQEVILRCVPISNHLYFYWYRQILGQKVEFLVSFYNNEISEKSEIFDDQFSVERPDGSNFTLKIRSTKLEDSAMYFCASRKEEADTEAFFGQGTRLTVV.

V and J are TRBV6-6 and TRBJ1-5; unclear D gene. The V end lost 6 bases, the J end lost 5 bases, and 11 bases lay between the germline ends. The CDR3 has 13 amino acids. Germline V gives CDR1 MNHNY, CDR2 SVGAGI (reference sequence). For the CDR3, the DNA is TGTGCCAGCAGACCCGGTGGTGATCAGCCCCAGCATTTT. It encodes CASRPGGDQPQHF.

CDR3 amino acids: CASSQSPATNEKLFF. For the CDR3, the DNA is TGTGCCAGCAGTCAGTCCCCGGCAACTAATGAAAAACTGTTTTTT. The rearrangement links TRBV6-6 to TRBJ1-4; D not resolved. The CDR3 extends over 15 amino acids. The V gene lost 5 bases and the J gene lost 0 bases, with 10 bases spanning the gap. Per the germline V gene, CDR1 is MNHNY and CDR2 is SVGAGI (reference sequence).

This sequence joins TRBV24-1 and TRBJ2-1; D not resolved. Germline CDR1 reads KGHDR; CDR2 reads SFDVKD. V was clipped by 3 bases and J by 6 bases, with 11 bases between them. This CDR3 is built from 14 residues. CDR3 bases: TGTGCCACCAGTGATCCTGCTAGTTCCAATGAGCAGTTCTTC. It encodes CATSDPASSNEQFF.

In this sample, this clone turned up once. J is TRBJ1-3 and V is TRBV10-3, with D possibly TRBD1 on 5 matching bases. The CDR3 is 15 residues long. V was pared by 8 bases and J by 0 bases, with 14 bases between. CDR1 ENHRY and CDR2 SYGVKD come from the germline V gene. CDR3 bases: TGTGCCATCGGCCAGGGAGGGGTCTCTGGAAACACCATATATTTT. Its protein product is CAIGQGGVSGNTIYF.

This chain's CDR3 is CATSLRGGRGHYNEQFF. The CDR3 DNA reads as TGTGCCACCAGCTTAAGGGGCGGGAGGGGGCACTACAATGAGCAGTTCTTC. The V gene is TRBV15, the J gene TRBJ2-1; 9 bases fit TRBD2. CDR3 length equals 17 residues. Germline CDR1 reads LNHNV; CDR2 reads YYDKDF (reference sequence). The trim removed 5 bases at V and 3 bases at J, leaving 11 bases unmatched. Based on the CDR3 plus reference TRBV15 and TRBJ2-1, the full variable domain is DAMVIQNPRYQVTQFGKPVTLSCSQTLNHNVMYWYQQKSSQAPKLLFHYYDKDFNNEADTPDNFQSRRPNTSFCFLDIRSPGLGDTAMYLCATSLRGGRGHYNEQFFGPGTRLTVL.

The chain is built from TRBV3-1 (or the pseudogene TRBV3-2) and TRBJ1-1; 8 bases are shared with TRBD1. Trimming cost V 3 bases and J 5 bases; bases outside gene matches: 5. Germline assignment: CDR1 LGHDT and CDR2 YNNKEL (reference sequence). The CDR3 has 14 residues. The CDR3 nucleotides are TGTGCCAGCAGCCATTTCGACAGGGGAACTGAAGCTTTCTTT. Encoded protein: CASSHFDRGTEAFF.

The genes are TRBV6-4 and TRBJ2-3; D is perhaps TRBD1 (6 bases). V was clipped by 2 bases and J by 6 bases, with 15 bases between them. CDR3 length: 15 residues. Germline values: CDR1 MRHNA, CDR2 SNTAGT. The CDR3 region has the DNA TGTGCCAGCAGTGACCAGGGGTCGGCGCTGGATACGCAGTATTTT. Residues: CASSDQGSALDTQYF.

The V gene is TRBV27, the J gene TRBJ1-5, with 7 bases that match TRBD1. V dropped 3 bases and J dropped 0; count of bases not matched to a gene: 2. The CDR3 is made up of 15 amino acids. Germline V CDR1 and CDR2: MNHEY, SMNVEV (reference sequence). CDR3 nucleotides: TGTGCCAGCAGTTTCGGGACAGCTAGCAATCAGCCCCAGCATTTT. It translates to CASSFGTASNQPQHF.

The chain employs TRBV19 and TRBJ1-1; perhaps TRBD1 as D (5 bases). Germline V gene data show CDR1 as LNHDA and CDR2 as SQIVND (reference sequence). The length of the CDR3 is 15 residues. V gave up 6 bases and J gave up 1 base, with 15 bases separating them. As DNA, the CDR3 is TGTGCCAGTAGGCACCCAAGACAGAGGAACACTGAAGCTTTCTTT. This translates into CASRHPRQRNTEAFF.

The V gene is TRBV2, the J gene TRBJ2-1; 11 positions agree with TRBD2. V lost 1 base to trimming and J lost 3 bases; unmatched junction nucleotides: 5. The CDR3 runs 17 residues. Germline CDR1 SNHLY, CDR2 FYNNEI. CDR3 DNA sequence: TGTGCCAGCAGTGAAGTAGGGACTAGCGGACTCTACAATGAGCAGTTCTTC. Translating it yields CASSEVGTSGLYNEQFF.

The chain joins TRBV29-1 to TRBJ2-1; D is uncertain. Trimming removed 0 bases from V and 7 bases from J, with 7 bases in between. There are 12 residues in the CDR3. The V gene's germline CDR1 is SQVTM and CDR2 ANQGSEA. CDR3 in DNA: TGCAGCGTTGAAGAACTACCGAATGAGCAGTTCTTC. Protein: CSVEELPNEQFF.

The chain has TRBV11-1 and TRBJ1-6, with D perhaps TRBD1 (5 bases). Germline lookup yields CDR1 SGHAT and CDR2 FQDESV (reference sequence). This CDR3 is 15 amino acids long. Trimming stripped 5 bases from V and 3 bases from J, with 11 bases between. CDR3 in amino acids: CASSRAGGYNSPLHF. CDR3 nucleotide sequence: TGTGCCAGCAGCCGCGCCGGGGGCTATAATTCACCCCTCCACTTT.

This chain links TRBV28 with TRBJ2-1, with 7 bases that match TRBD1. Trimming at V came to 2 bases and at J to 2 bases, leaving 3 bases not matched to a gene. The CDR3 has 15 amino acids. Germline-derived CDR1 and CDR2 are MDHEN and SYDVKM. CDR3 sequence reads: CASSLGQGAYNEQFF. DNA of the CDR3: TGTGCCAGCAGTTTAGGGCAGGGGGCCTACAATGAGCAGTTCTTC.

This chain joins TRBV27 and TRBJ2-7; D is possibly TRBD1 (6 bases). CDR3 size: 14 residues. V lost 6 bases to trimming and J lost 3 bases, with 15 bases between them. From germline, CDR1 is MNHEY and CDR2 SMNVEV (reference sequence). The CDR3 DNA sequence: TGTGCCAGCAGCACAGGGATGGAGAACTACGAGCAGTACTTC. This encodes CASSTGMENYEQYF.

The chain uses TRBV9 and TRBJ2-3, with 9 bases matching TRBD2. Germline CDR1 reads SGDLS; CDR2 reads YYNGEE. Losses at the gene ends were 4 bases for V and 6 bases for J; bases not matched to a gene: 15. The CDR3 runs 17 residues. CDR3 residues: CASSTGGGGGAGDTQYF. In nucleotides, the CDR3 is TGTGCCAGCAGCACCGGTGGCGGCGGGGGGGCCGGGGATACGCAGTATTTT. Complete variable domain (other parts from reference TRBV9 and TRBJ2-3): DSGVTQTPKHLITATGQRVTLRCSPRSGDLSVYWYQQSLDQGLQFLIQYYNGEERAKGNILERFSAQQFPDLHSELNLSSLELGDSALYFCASSTGGGGGAGDTQYFGPGTRLTVL.

This chain uses TRBV18 with TRBJ2-1, with TRBD2 matching 15 bases. The V and J ends lost 0 bases and 7 bases, in that order; junction bases with no gene match: 4. CDR1 and CDR2 from the germline V gene are KGHSH and LQKENI. The CDR3 is 17 amino acids. This CDR3 reads CASSPPGLAGGGNEQFF. In nucleotides, the CDR3 is TGTGCCAGCTCACCACCGGGACTAGCGGGAGGAGGTAATGAGCAGTTCTTC.

The V call is TRBV5-6, the J call TRBJ2-1, with D perhaps matching TRBD2 (5 bases). CDR1 SGHDT and CDR2 YYEEEE come from the germline V gene. The CDR3 sequence is 17 residues long. V was cut by 3 bases and J by 3 bases, with 19 bases left in between. CDR3 region: CASSWSAPRAGYNEQFF. The DNA of the CDR3 is TGTGCCAGCAGCTGGTCCGCCCCCCGGGCGGGCTACAATGAGCAGTTCTTC. Full variable domain (missing parts from reference TRBV5-6 and TRBJ2-1): DAGVTQSPTHLIKTRGQQVTLRCSPKSGHDTVSWYQQALGQGPQFIFQYYEEEERQRGNFPDRFSGHQFPNYSSELNVNALLLGDSALYLCASSWSAPRAGYNEQFFGPGTRLTVL.

The genes are TRBV11-1 and TRBJ2-7; TRBD2 might be the D (7 bases). Trimming took 1 base from V and 3 from J, leaving 16 bases between them. This CDR3 has 16 amino acids. CDR1 and CDR2 (germline): SGHAT, FQDESV (reference sequence). CDR3 region: CASSLESRGADYEQYF. The CDR3 DNA follows: TGTGCCAGCAGCTTAGAGTCTCGGGGGGCGGACTACGAGCAGTACTTC. The variable domain in full, completed from reference TRBV11-1 and TRBJ2-7, reads EAEVAQSPRYKITEKSQAVAFWCDPISGHATLYWYRQILGQGPELLVQFQDESVVDDSQLPKDRFSAERLKGVDSTLKIQPAELGDSAMYLCASSLESRGADYEQYFGPGTRLTVT.

The gene calls are TRBV24-1 and TRBJ2-2, with D maybe TRBD2 (5 bases). The germline CDR1 and CDR2 sequences are KGHDR and SFDVKD. The CDR3 runs to 15 residues. V was shortened by 5 bases and J by 1 base, with 10 bases between the two germline ends. CDR3 DNA: TGTGCCACCAGTGCATCGGGATTGAACACCGGGGAGCTGTTTTTT. Its protein is CATSASGLNTGELFF.

This chain connects TRBV29-1 to TRBJ2-1, with D unclear. CDR1 and CDR2 from the germline V gene are SQVTM and ANQGSEA. Trimming stripped 6 bases from V and 3 bases from J, with 3 bases between. The CDR3 contains 10 residues. The DNA for the CDR3 is TGCAGCGTACTCTACAATGAGCAGTTCTTC. Its protein is CSVLYNEQFF.